This T cell receptor (beta chain) was sequenced during a study of blood T cell repertoires in COVID-19. The overall study: Donors in the United States, Italy and Spain gave samples during acute or convalescent COVID-19. Sample material is recorded as cDNA or gDNA derived from T cells, B-cell-depleted T cells, or PBMCs.

In its sample, this clone was seen a few times. Per the authors' pipeline: Amplification with reference gene primers provided the estimates of nucleated cell counts. TCRdb's table, derived via immunoSEQ multiplex PCR, lists solely in-frame clones and lacks some. V and J calls and clone size are given by that table; D and trimming were obtained from the DNA. This table holds 230,000 or so clones, about 79% found once. The CDR3 sequence is 14 residues long. Germline V gene data show CDR1 as ENHRY and CDR2 as SYGVKD. J gave up 0 bases and V 9 bases, and 3 bases lay outside the gene matches. The genes are TRBV10-3 and TRBJ2-2; 8 bases fit TRBD2. Sequencing used peripheral blood. This clonotype was obtained from a man aged 35 to 55 who had recovered from COVID-19. The CDR3 loop is CAIRLAPNTGELFF. DNA of the CDR3: TGTGCCATTCGACTAGCGCCGAACACCGGGGAGCTGTTTTTT.